A selection of T cell receptor beta chains follows, all from one sample in a study of identifying expanded T cells in peripheral blood. This table comes from immunoSEQ multiplex PCR, and its TCRdb copy is limited to in-frame clones, with some not included. The sample has over 90,000 clones, approximately 90% seen once. The sequencing input was blood. Receptor source: a person aged 18 to 75 in good health. CDR3s include the opening cysteine and the closing phenylalanine or tryptophan. Fields, in order: D gene, V gene, J gene, clone size, CDR3 protein, CDR3 DNA. D genes are given only for firm matches. Size is omitted from some rows. Given values are once, few, many or a class for expanded clones.

d_call: .; v_call: TRBV7-8; j_call: TRBJ1-4; clone_size: .; cdr3_aa: CASSPTQRQANEKLFF; cdr3_nt: TGTGCCAGCAGCCCAACCCAGAGGCAAGCTAATGAAAAACTGTTTTTT
d_call: .; v_call: TRBV11-1; j_call: TRBJ1-4; clone_size: .; cdr3_aa: CASSFPIDGEKLFF; cdr3_nt: TGTGCCAGCAGCTTTCCCATCGACGGAGAAAAACTGTTTTTT
d_call: .; v_call: TRBV29-1; j_call: TRBJ1-2; clone_size: .; cdr3_aa: CSVEQGSNYGYTF; cdr3_nt: TGCAGCGTTGAGCAGGGCTCTAACTATGGCTACACCTTC
d_call: .; v_call: TRBV7-8; j_call: TRBJ2-7; clone_size: .; cdr3_aa: CASSPPRVDEQYF; cdr3_nt: TGTGCCAGCAGCCCACCCCGGGTCGACGAGCAGTACTTC
d_call: TRBD1; v_call: TRBV5-4; j_call: TRBJ2-7; clone_size: .; cdr3_aa: CASSGTGVEQYF; cdr3_nt: TGTGCCAGCAGTGGGACAGGGGTCGAGCAGTACTTC
d_call: TRBD2; v_call: TRBV27; j_call: TRBJ2-7; clone_size: .; cdr3_aa: CASSPTGLAYEQYF; cdr3_nt: TGTGCCAGCAGTCCAACGGGACTAGCCTACGAGCAGTACTTC
d_call: TRBD1; v_call: TRBV19; j_call: TRBJ1-5; clone_size: .; cdr3_aa: CASSTGGTGTLEGPQHF; cdr3_nt: TGTGCCAGTAGTACGGGTGGGACAGGGACTCTGGAGGGGCCCCAGCATTTT
d_call: TRBD1; v_call: TRBV15; j_call: TRBJ1-2; clone_size: few; cdr3_aa: CATSGTGQGYTF; cdr3_nt: TGTGCCACCAGCGGGACAGGGCAAGGCTACACCTTC
d_call: .; v_call: TRBV7-8; j_call: TRBJ2-7; clone_size: few; cdr3_aa: CASSHRRSREQYF; cdr3_nt: TGTGCCAGCAGCCATCGCAGGTCGAGAGAGCAGTACTTC
d_call: .; v_call: TRBV10-3; j_call: TRBJ2-1; clone_size: .; cdr3_aa: CAISESGLASSYNEQFF; cdr3_nt: TGTGCCATCAGTGAGTCGGGTCTGGCGAGCTCCTACAATGAGCAGTTCTTC
d_call: .; v_call: TRBV15; j_call: TRBJ1-5; clone_size: .; cdr3_aa: CATSRGQANQPQHF; cdr3_nt: TGTGCCACCAGCAGAGGACAGGCAAATCAGCCCCAGCATTTT
d_call: .; v_call: TRBV7-2; j_call: TRBJ2-5; clone_size: .; cdr3_aa: CASSLVGAETQYF; cdr3_nt: TGTGCCAGCAGCTTAGTGGGGGCTGAGACCCAGTACTTC
d_call: .; v_call: TRBV9; j_call: TRBJ2-5; clone_size: once; cdr3_aa: CASSVSLEGTQYF; cdr3_nt: TGTGCCAGCAGCGTAAGTTTGGAAGGGACCCAGTACTTC
d_call: .; v_call: TRBV11-3; j_call: TRBJ2-3; clone_size: .; cdr3_aa: CASSSPGAGGTDTQYF; cdr3_nt: TGTGCCAGCAGCTCCCCGGGAGCAGGGGGGACAGATACGCAGTATTTT
d_call: TRBD1; v_call: TRBV25-1; j_call: TRBJ2-1; clone_size: once; cdr3_aa: CASSEPGQPLTEQFF; cdr3_nt: TGTGCCAGCAGTGAACCGGGACAGCCTCTTACTGAGCAGTTCTTC
d_call: .; v_call: TRBV11-2; j_call: TRBJ1-2; clone_size: .; cdr3_aa: CASSLEGGSGGYTF; cdr3_nt: TGTGCCAGCAGCTTAGAGGGAGGGTCGGGTGGCTACACCTTC
d_call: .; v_call: TRBV7-9; j_call: TRBJ2-7; clone_size: .; cdr3_aa: CASSLAGAEQYF; cdr3_nt: TGTGCCAGCAGCTTAGCGGGAGCAGAGCAGTACTTC
d_call: .; v_call: TRBV2; j_call: TRBJ1-4; clone_size: .; cdr3_aa: CASSEAVKGQGEKLFF; cdr3_nt: TGTGCCAGCAGTGAAGCGGTAAAGGGCCAGGGTGAAAAACTGTTTTTT
d_call: TRBD1; v_call: TRBV7-8; j_call: TRBJ1-3; clone_size: .; cdr3_aa: CASSWNRGLSGNTIYF; cdr3_nt: TGTGCCAGCAGCTGGAACAGGGGGCTATCGGGAAACACCATATATTTT
d_call: .; v_call: TRBV7-3; j_call: TRBJ1-4; clone_size: .; cdr3_aa: CASSAFGGVNEKLFF; cdr3_nt: TGTGCCAGCAGCGCCTTCGGAGGGGTCAATGAAAAACTGTTTTTT
d_call: TRBD1; v_call: TRBV2; j_call: TRBJ2-5; clone_size: .; cdr3_aa: CASSPGQGETQYF; cdr3_nt: TGTGCCAGCAGTCCTGGACAGGGAGAGACCCAGTACTTC
d_call: .; v_call: TRBV4-2; j_call: TRBJ1-1; clone_size: .; cdr3_aa: CASRGRLTLNTEAFF; cdr3_nt: TGTGCCAGCAGGGGACGTTTGACTTTGAACACTGAAGCTTTCTTT
d_call: .; v_call: TRBV4-1; j_call: TRBJ2-7; clone_size: many; cdr3_aa: CASSQVNLVSYGEQYF; cdr3_nt: TGCGCCAGCAGCCAAGTTAATTTGGTGTCCTACGGCGAGCAGTACTTC
d_call: TRBD1; v_call: TRBV18; j_call: TRBJ1-4; clone_size: once; cdr3_aa: CASSPGQGDEKLFF; cdr3_nt: TGTGCCAGCTCACCAGGGCAGGGGGATGAAAAACTGTTTTTT
d_call: TRBD2; v_call: TRBV23-1; j_call: TRBJ2-7; clone_size: once; cdr3_aa: CASSQSRLAGGTSSYEQYF; cdr3_nt: TGCGCCAGCAGTCAATCCCGCCTAGCGGGAGGAACCAGCTCCTACGAGCAGTACTTC
d_call: .; v_call: TRBV5-4; j_call: TRBJ1-2; clone_size: .; cdr3_aa: CASSLDSNYGYTF; cdr3_nt: TGTGCCAGCAGCTTGGACAGTAACTATGGCTACACCTTC
d_call: TRBD2; v_call: TRBV4-2; j_call: TRBJ2-7; clone_size: once; cdr3_aa: CASSQVTSGSYEQYF; cdr3_nt: TGTGCCAGCAGCCAAGTGACTAGCGGGTCCTACGAGCAGTACTTC
d_call: .; v_call: TRBV10-3; j_call: TRBJ1-3; clone_size: few; cdr3_aa: CKVRDAGNTIYF; cdr3_nt: TGTAAGGTGCGCGACGCTGGAAACACCATATATTTT
d_call: TRBD1; v_call: TRBV27; j_call: TRBJ1-4; clone_size: .; cdr3_aa: CASSFFGQGTQKLFF; cdr3_nt: TGTGCCAGCAGTTTTTTTGGACAGGGGACGCAAAAACTGTTTTTT
d_call: TRBD2; v_call: TRBV18; j_call: TRBJ2-3; clone_size: .; cdr3_aa: CASSPALAGVTDTQYF; cdr3_nt: TGTGCCAGCTCACCCGCGCTAGCGGGAGTAACAGATACGCAGTATTTT
d_call: TRBD1; v_call: TRBV28; j_call: TRBJ1-2; clone_size: .; cdr3_aa: CASSARQGAKANYGYTF; cdr3_nt: TGTGCCAGCAGTGCAAGACAGGGGGCCAAAGCTAACTATGGCTACACCTTC
d_call: .; v_call: TRBV2; j_call: TRBJ2-1; clone_size: .; cdr3_aa: CASSGVNEQFF; cdr3_nt: TGTGCCAGCAGTGGAGTCAATGAGCAGTTCTTC
d_call: .; v_call: TRBV6-5; j_call: TRBJ2-4; clone_size: .; cdr3_aa: CASGQFYIQYF; cdr3_nt: TGTGCCAGCGGACAATTTTACATTCAGTACTTC
d_call: TRBD1; v_call: TRBV5-1; j_call: TRBJ2-5; clone_size: .; cdr3_aa: CASSLTGGQETQYF; cdr3_nt: TGCGCCAGCAGCTTGACAGGGGGCCAAGAGACCCAGTACTTC
d_call: .; v_call: TRBV10-1; j_call: TRBJ2-7; clone_size: .; cdr3_aa: CASSVFPGDEQYF; cdr3_nt: TGCGCCAGCAGTGTATTTCCGGGAGACGAGCAGTACTTC
d_call: .; v_call: TRBV7-9; j_call: TRBJ2-5; clone_size: .; cdr3_aa: CASSSQETQYF; cdr3_nt: TGTGCCAGCAGCTCGCAAGAGACCCAGTACTTC
d_call: .; v_call: TRBV6-5; j_call: TRBJ2-1; clone_size: .; cdr3_aa: CASSYGQGTYNEQFF; cdr3_nt: TGTGCCAGCAGTTACGGGCAGGGAACCTACAATGAGCAGTTCTTC
d_call: .; v_call: TRBV19; j_call: TRBJ2-1; clone_size: .; cdr3_aa: CASSPGTSYNEQFF; cdr3_nt: TGTGCCAGTAGTCCCGGGACTTCCTACAATGAGCAGTTCTTC
d_call: .; v_call: TRBV7-9; j_call: TRBJ2-3; clone_size: .; cdr3_aa: CASTGPRSTDTQYF; cdr3_nt: TGTGCCAGCACGGGTCCTAGGTCCACAGATACGCAGTATTTT
d_call: TRBD2; v_call: TRBV4-1; j_call: TRBJ2-3; clone_size: .; cdr3_aa: CASSQDGASGGLSTDTQYF; cdr3_nt: TGCGCCAGCAGCCAAGATGGGGCTAGCGGGGGGCTGAGCACAGATACGCAGTATTTT
d_call: .; v_call: TRBV10-3; j_call: TRBJ2-5; clone_size: .; cdr3_aa: CAISPREREETQYF; cdr3_nt: TGTGCCATCAGCCCCCGGGAGCGGGAAGAGACCCAGTACTTC
d_call: TRBD1; v_call: TRBV6-1; j_call: TRBJ2-7; clone_size: .; cdr3_aa: CASSGAGTGEYEQYF; cdr3_nt: TGTGCCAGCAGTGGAGCCGGGACAGGGGAGTACGAGCAGTACTTC
d_call: .; v_call: TRBV19; j_call: TRBJ2-3; clone_size: .; cdr3_aa: CASKGQGPDTQYF; cdr3_nt: TGTGCCAGTAAGGGGCAGGGACCAGATACGCAGTATTTT
d_call: .; v_call: TRBV6-1; j_call: TRBJ1-1; clone_size: few; cdr3_aa: CASSEDRAYEAFF; cdr3_nt: TGTGCCAGCAGTGAAGACAGGGCTTATGAAGCTTTCTTT
d_call: .; v_call: TRBV28; j_call: TRBJ2-1; clone_size: .; cdr3_aa: CASSPPDSSWWNEQFF; cdr3_nt: TGTGCCAGCAGTCCTCCCGACTCCTCCTGGTGGAATGAGCAGTTCTTC
d_call: .; v_call: TRBV18; j_call: TRBJ2-5; clone_size: .; cdr3_aa: CASSAVRDGGETQYF; cdr3_nt: TGTGCCAGCTCAGCGGTCAGGGACGGTGGAGAGACCCAGTACTTC
d_call: .; v_call: TRBV10-3; j_call: TRBJ1-4; clone_size: .; cdr3_aa: CAISESLTGGGEKLFF; cdr3_nt: TGTGCCATCAGTGAGTCTCTGACAGGCGGGGGTGAAAAACTGTTTTTT
d_call: .; v_call: TRBV27; j_call: TRBJ1-2; clone_size: .; cdr3_aa: CASSFLPGPDGNYGYTF; cdr3_nt: TGTGCCAGCAGTTTCCTCCCCGGCCCGGATGGGAACTATGGCTACACCTTC
d_call: .; v_call: TRBV12-1; j_call: TRBJ1-5; clone_size: .; cdr3_aa: CASSPEGAGQPQHF; cdr3_nt: TGTGCCAGCAGTCCTGAAGGGGCGGGACAGCCCCAGCATTTT
d_call: .; v_call: TRBV18; j_call: TRBJ1-2; clone_size: .; cdr3_aa: CASSPPNAGAVGYTF; cdr3_nt: TGTGCCAGCTCACCACCGAATGCAGGGGCGGTTGGCTACACCTTC
d_call: .; v_call: TRBV4-1; j_call: TRBJ1-4; clone_size: .; cdr3_aa: CASSQYGAPLMNEKLFF; cdr3_nt: TGCGCCAGCAGCCAATACGGGGCCCCATTAATGAATGAAAAACTGTTTTTT
d_call: .; v_call: TRBV9; j_call: TRBJ2-3; clone_size: .; cdr3_aa: CASSGLDTQYF; cdr3_nt: TGTGCCAGCAGCGGTCTAGATACGCAGTATTTT
d_call: .; v_call: TRBV28; j_call: TRBJ1-4; clone_size: .; cdr3_aa: CASSLPTMDPTNEKLFF; cdr3_nt: TGTGCCAGCAGTCTTCCCACTATGGACCCAACTAATGAAAAACTGTTTTTT
d_call: TRBD1; v_call: TRBV30; j_call: TRBJ1-5; clone_size: .; cdr3_aa: CAWSDTLKGAGQPQHF; cdr3_nt: TGTGCCTGGAGTGACACACTCAAGGGGGCTGGTCAGCCCCAGCATTTT
d_call: TRBD1; v_call: TRBV6-5; j_call: TRBJ1-1; clone_size: .; cdr3_aa: CASILQGANEAFF; cdr3_nt: TGTGCCAGCATTCTACAGGGGGCGAATGAAGCTTTCTTT
d_call: .; v_call: TRBV6-1; j_call: TRBJ2-1; clone_size: .; cdr3_aa: CASSGGGHPYNEQFF; cdr3_nt: TGTGCCAGCAGCGGAGGGGGACACCCCTACAATGAGCAGTTCTTC
d_call: .; v_call: TRBV13; j_call: TRBJ2-7; clone_size: .; cdr3_aa: CASSRWDRPSYEQYF; cdr3_nt: TGTGCCAGCAGCCGGTGGGACCGACCATCCTACGAGCAGTACTTC
d_call: .; v_call: TRBV6-6; j_call: TRBJ2-5; clone_size: .; cdr3_aa: CASSPYQETQYF; cdr3_nt: TGTGCCAGCAGTCCTTACCAAGAGACCCAGTACTTC
d_call: TRBD1; v_call: TRBV2; j_call: TRBJ1-2; clone_size: .; cdr3_aa: CASSEDRVSATNYGYTF; cdr3_nt: TGTGCCAGCAGTGAGGACAGGGTATCCGCTACTAACTATGGCTACACCTTC